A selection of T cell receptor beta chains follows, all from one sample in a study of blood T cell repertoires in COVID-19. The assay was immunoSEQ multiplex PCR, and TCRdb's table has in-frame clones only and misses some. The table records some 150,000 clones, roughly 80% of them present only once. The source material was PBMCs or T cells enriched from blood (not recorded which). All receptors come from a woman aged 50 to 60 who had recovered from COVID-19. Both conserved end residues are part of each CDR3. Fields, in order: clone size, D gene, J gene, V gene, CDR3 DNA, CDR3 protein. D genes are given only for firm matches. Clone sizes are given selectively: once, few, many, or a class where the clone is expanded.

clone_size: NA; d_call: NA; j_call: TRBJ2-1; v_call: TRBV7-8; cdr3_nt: TGTGCCAGCAGCTTAGTGGGGGGAACTGGAAATGAGCAGTTCTTC; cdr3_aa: CASSLVGGTGNEQFF
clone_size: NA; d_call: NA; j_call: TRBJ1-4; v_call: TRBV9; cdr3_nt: TGTGCCAGCAGCGTAGGAAGGGGGAGGGGTAATGAAAAACTGTTTTTT; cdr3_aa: CASSVGRGRGNEKLFF
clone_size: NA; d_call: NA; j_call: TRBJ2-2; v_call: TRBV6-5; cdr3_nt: TGTGCCAGCAGTTACTCGGGGAGCGGCACCGGGGAGCTGTTTTTT; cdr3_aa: CASSYSGSGTGELFF
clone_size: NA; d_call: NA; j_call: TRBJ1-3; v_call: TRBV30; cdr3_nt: TGTGCCTGGAGTCCAGGGGTCGGAAACACCATATATTTT; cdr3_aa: CAWSPGVGNTIYF
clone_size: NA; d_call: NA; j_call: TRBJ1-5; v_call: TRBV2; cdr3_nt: TGTGCCAGCAGTGAAGCGACAGGCCTTTACAATCAGCCCCAGCATTTT; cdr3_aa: CASSEATGLYNQPQHF
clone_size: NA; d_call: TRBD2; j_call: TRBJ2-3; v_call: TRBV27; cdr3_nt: TGTGCCAGCAGCCAGCGGGGGGGACCAGATACGCAGTATTTT; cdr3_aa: CASSQRGGPDTQYF
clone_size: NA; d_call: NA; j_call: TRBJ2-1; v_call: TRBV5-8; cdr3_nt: TGTGCCAGCAGACACGCCGGGAATGAGCAGTTCTTC; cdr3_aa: CASRHAGNEQFF
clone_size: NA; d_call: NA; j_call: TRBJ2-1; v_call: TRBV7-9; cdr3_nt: TGTGCCAGCAGCTTCACCGGAGGGAATGAGCAGTTCTTC; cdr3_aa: CASSFTGGNEQFF
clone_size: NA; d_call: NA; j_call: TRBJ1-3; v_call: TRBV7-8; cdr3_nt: TGTGCCAGCAGCTTAGACAGGGGAAACACCATATATTTT; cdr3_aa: CASSLDRGNTIYF
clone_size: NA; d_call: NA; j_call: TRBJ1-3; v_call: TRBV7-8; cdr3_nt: TGTGCCAGCAGGGAGGGTGACAACACCATATATTTT; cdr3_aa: CASREGDNTIYF
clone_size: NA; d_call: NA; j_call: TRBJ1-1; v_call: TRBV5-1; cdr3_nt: TGCGCCAGCAGCTTGGGGGGGCAGGTGAACACTGAAGCTTTCTTT; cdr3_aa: CASSLGGQVNTEAFF
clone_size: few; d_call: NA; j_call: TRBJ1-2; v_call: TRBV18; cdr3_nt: TGTGCCAGCTCACCGGAAGGAGTACAGCGGGACGGCTACACCTTC; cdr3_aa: CASSPEGVQRDGYTF
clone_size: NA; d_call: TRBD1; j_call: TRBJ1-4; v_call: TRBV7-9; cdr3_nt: TGTGCCAGCAGCCCAGGGACAGCAACTAATGAAAAACTGTTTTTT; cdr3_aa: CASSPGTATNEKLFF
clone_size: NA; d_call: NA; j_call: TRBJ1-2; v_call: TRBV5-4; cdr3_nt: TGTGCCAGCAGCTCAGGGGTGTACGACTATGGCTACACCTTC; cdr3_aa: CASSSGVYDYGYTF
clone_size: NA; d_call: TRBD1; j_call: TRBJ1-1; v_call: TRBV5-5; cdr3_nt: TGTGCCAGCAGCGCCCGACAGGGGGCCGAAACTGAAGCTTTCTTT; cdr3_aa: CASSARQGAETEAFF
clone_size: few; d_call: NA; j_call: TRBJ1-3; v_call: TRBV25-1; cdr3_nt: TGTGCCAGCAGTGAGCAGAACTCTGGAAACACCATATATTTT; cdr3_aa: CASSEQNSGNTIYF
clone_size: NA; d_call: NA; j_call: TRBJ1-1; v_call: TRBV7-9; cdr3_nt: TGTGCCAGCACCCGGGGGGGCCACACTGAAGCTTTCTTT; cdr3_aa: CASTRGGHTEAFF
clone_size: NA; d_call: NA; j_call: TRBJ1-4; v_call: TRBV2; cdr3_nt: TGTGCCAGCAGTGAATGGGGGGGAGCGGTTGAAAAACTGTTTTTT; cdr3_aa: CASSEWGGAVEKLFF
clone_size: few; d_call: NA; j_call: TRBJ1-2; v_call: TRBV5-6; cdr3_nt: TGTGCCAGCAGCTTGCCAGACTCGTATGGCTACACCTTC; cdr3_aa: CASSLPDSYGYTF
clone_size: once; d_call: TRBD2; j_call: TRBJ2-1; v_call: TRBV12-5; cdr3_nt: TGTGCTAGTGGTTTGATTCCTGGGACTAGTAGCCGCAATGAGCAGTTCTTC; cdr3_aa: CASGLIPGTSSRNEQFF
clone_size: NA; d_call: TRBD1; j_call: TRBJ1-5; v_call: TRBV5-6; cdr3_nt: TGTGCCAGCAGCCTGGCGGACAGGGGGGGAGTAAATCAGCCCCAGCATTTT; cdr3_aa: CASSLADRGGVNQPQHF
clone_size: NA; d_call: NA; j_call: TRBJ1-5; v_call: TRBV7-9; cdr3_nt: TGTGCCAGCAGCTTAGTGGGAGGCAATCAGCCCCAGCATTTT; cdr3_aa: CASSLVGGNQPQHF
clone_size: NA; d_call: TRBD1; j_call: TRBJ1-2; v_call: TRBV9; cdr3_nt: TGTGCCAGCAGTAAACAGGGGGCGCTCACTAACTATGGCTACACCTTC; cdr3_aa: CASSKQGALTNYGYTF
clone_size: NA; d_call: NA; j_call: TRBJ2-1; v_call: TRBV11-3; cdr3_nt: TGTGCCAGCACCGAGGAGCACAATGAGCAGTTCTTC; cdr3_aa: CASTEEHNEQFF
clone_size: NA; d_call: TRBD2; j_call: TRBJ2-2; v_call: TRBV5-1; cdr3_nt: TGCGCCAGCGGGGGACGACTAGCGGGGTCCGCGAACACCGGGGAGCTGTTTTTT; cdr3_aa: CASGGRLAGSANTGELFF
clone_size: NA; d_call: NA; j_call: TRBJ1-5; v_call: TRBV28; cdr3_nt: TGTGCCAGCAGTTTAAGCTATCAGCCCCAGCATTTT; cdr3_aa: CASSLSYQPQHF
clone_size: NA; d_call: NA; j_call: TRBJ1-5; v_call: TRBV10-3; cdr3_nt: TGTGCCATCAGCGAGGGAGATACTAGCAATCAGCCCCAGCATTTT; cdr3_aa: CAISEGDTSNQPQHF
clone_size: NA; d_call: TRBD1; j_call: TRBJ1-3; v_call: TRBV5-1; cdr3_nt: TGCGCCAGCAGGGCAGGGGGTGGAAACACCATATATTTT; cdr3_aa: CASRAGGGNTIYF
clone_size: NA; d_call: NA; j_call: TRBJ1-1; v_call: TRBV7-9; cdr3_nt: TGTGCCAGCAGCCAGGCCCCTACACTGGTGGCTTTCTTT; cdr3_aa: CASSQAPTLVAFF
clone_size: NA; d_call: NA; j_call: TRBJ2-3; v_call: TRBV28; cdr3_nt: TGTGCCAGCACCAAATCTCCGGGACTCGTTAGCACAGATACGCAGTATTTT; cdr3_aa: CASTKSPGLVSTDTQYF
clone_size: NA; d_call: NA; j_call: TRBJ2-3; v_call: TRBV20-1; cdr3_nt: TGCAGTGCCCCTGTCCGGGGGACGCAGTATTTT; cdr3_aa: CSAPVRGTQYF
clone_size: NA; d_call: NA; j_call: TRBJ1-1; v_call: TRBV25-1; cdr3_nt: TGTGCCAGCAGCTCGGGACTTTTGAACACTGAAGCTTTCTTT; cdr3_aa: CASSSGLLNTEAFF
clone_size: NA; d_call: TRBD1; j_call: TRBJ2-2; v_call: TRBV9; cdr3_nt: TGTGCCAGCAGCCCCCGGGACAGGGGACCCGGGGAGCTGTTTTTT; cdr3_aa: CASSPRDRGPGELFF
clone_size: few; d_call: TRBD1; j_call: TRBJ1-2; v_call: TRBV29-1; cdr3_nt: TGCAGCGTTGGGGGACAGGGCCACTATGGCTACACCTTC; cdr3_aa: CSVGGQGHYGYTF
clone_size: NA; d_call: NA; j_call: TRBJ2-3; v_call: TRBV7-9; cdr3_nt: TGTGCCAGCAGCTTAAGTGCCCAGGGCACAGATACGCAGTATTTT; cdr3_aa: CASSLSAQGTDTQYF
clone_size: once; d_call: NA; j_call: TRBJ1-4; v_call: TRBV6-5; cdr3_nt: TGTGCCAGCGCACTTTCAACTAATGAAAAACTGTTTTTT; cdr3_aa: CASALSTNEKLFF
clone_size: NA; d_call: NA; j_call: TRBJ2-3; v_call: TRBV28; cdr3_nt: TGTGCCAGCAGGGCGACTAGCACAGATACGCAGTATTTT; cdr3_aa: CASRATSTDTQYF
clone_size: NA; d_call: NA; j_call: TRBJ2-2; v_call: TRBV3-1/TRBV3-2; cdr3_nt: TGTGCCAGCAGCCAAGCTGCGACTACCCACACCGGGGAGCTGTTTTTT; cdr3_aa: CASSQAATTHTGELFF
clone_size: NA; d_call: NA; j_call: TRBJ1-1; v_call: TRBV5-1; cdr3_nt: TGCGCCAGCACTTACCTTTTCGAAGGGGGTGAAGCTTTCTTT; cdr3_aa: CASTYLFEGGEAFF
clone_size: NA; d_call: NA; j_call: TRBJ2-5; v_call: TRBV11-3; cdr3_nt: TGTGCCAGCAGCGGGGGCCTAAGGGGCGGAGGAGAGACCCAGTACTTC; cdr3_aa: CASSGGLRGGGETQYF
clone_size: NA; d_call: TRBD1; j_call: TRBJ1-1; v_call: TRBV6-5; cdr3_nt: TGTGCCAGCAGTTCAGACAGGGACACTGAAGCTTTCTTT; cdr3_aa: CASSSDRDTEAFF